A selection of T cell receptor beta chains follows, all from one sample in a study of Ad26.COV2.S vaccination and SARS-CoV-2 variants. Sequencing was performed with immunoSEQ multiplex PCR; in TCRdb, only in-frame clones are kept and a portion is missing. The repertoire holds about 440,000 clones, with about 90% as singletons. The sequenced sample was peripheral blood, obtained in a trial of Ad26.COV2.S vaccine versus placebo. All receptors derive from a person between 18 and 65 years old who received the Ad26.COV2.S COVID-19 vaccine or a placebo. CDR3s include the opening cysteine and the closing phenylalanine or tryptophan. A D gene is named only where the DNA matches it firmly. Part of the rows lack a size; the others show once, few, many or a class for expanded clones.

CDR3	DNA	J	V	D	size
CASSLGVSYQPQHF	TGTGCCAGCAGTTTGGGTGTCAGTTATCAGCCCCAGCATTTT	TRBJ1-5	TRBV28	NA	NA
CASSLDAGPNYEQYF	TGTGCCAGCAGCTTAGATGCGGGACCGAACTACGAGCAGTACTTC	TRBJ2-7	TRBV11-2	NA	NA
CASSLGLVEQYF	TGTGCCAGCAGTTTAGGGCTGGTCGAGCAGTACTTC	TRBJ2-7	TRBV12-3/TRBV12-4	NA	NA
CASSLILMGSGANVLTF	TGTGCCAGCAGTTTAATATTAATGGGTTCCGGGGCCAACGTCCTGACTTTC	TRBJ2-6	TRBV28	NA	NA
CASSPQQSYEQYF	TGTGCCAGCAGCCCACAGCAATCCTACGAGCAGTACTTC	TRBJ2-7	TRBV3-1/TRBV3-2	NA	NA
CSASGGLGADTQYF	TGCAGTGCTAGTGGGGGTCTGGGGGCAGATACGCAGTATTTT	TRBJ2-3	TRBV20-1	NA	once
CASSFSSRVDTQYF	TGTGCCAGCAGTTTTAGTTCCCGCGTGGATACGCAGTATTTT	TRBJ2-3	TRBV28	NA	NA
CASSTQTSGRFYEQYF	TGTGCCAGCAGCACCCAGACTAGCGGGAGATTCTACGAGCAGTACTTC	TRBJ2-7	TRBV7-2	TRBD2	NA
CASTGGISYNEQFF	TGTGCCAGCACTGGCGGGATTTCCTACAATGAGCAGTTCTTC	TRBJ2-1	TRBV28	NA	NA
CASSLARSEEQFF	TGTGCCAGCAGCTTAGCTCGTTCAGAGGAGCAGTTCTTC	TRBJ2-1	TRBV7-2	NA	NA
CASTGQGTHEQYF	TGTGCCAGCACGGGACAGGGGACCCACGAGCAGTACTTC	TRBJ2-7	TRBV27	TRBD1	NA
CASSSTGPSNTEAFF	TGTGCCAGCAGTTCGACCGGACCGTCGAACACTGAAGCTTTCTTT	TRBJ1-1	TRBV7-2	NA	NA
CASSSRLAGGVGANVLTF	TGTGCCAGCAGCTCCCGACTAGCGGGAGGGGTTGGGGCCAACGTCCTGACTTTC	TRBJ2-6	TRBV11-2	TRBD2	NA
CASSSTTGPTEAFF	TGTGCCAGCAGCTCAACGACAGGGCCCACTGAAGCTTTCTTT	TRBJ1-1	TRBV11-1	TRBD1	NA
CAWSSVAGGRYF	TGTGCCTGGAGTTCTGTAGCGGGGGGGAGGTACTTC	TRBJ2-7	TRBV30	TRBD2	NA
CASSLDLGGTGELFF	TGTGCCAGCAGCTTGGACCTAGGGGGGACCGGGGAGCTGTTTTTT	TRBJ2-2	TRBV7-6	NA	NA
CASSLTGDRVYNEQFF	TGTGCCAGCAGCTTAACTGGGGACAGGGTTTACAATGAGCAGTTCTTC	TRBJ2-1	TRBV7-3	TRBD1	NA
CASSLHSGPYEQYF	TGTGCCAGCAGCTTACATTCTGGCCCCTACGAGCAGTACTTC	TRBJ2-7	TRBV7-9	NA	NA
CAWSLAEYEQYF	TGTGCCTGGAGTCTAGCGGAATACGAGCAGTACTTC	TRBJ2-7	TRBV30	TRBD2	NA
CASSLSRFDYNEQFF	TGTGCCAGCAGCTTAAGTAGGTTCGACTACAATGAGCAGTTCTTC	TRBJ2-1	TRBV7-9	NA	NA
CASSSSGTSAQEQFF	TGTGCCAGCAGTTCATCCGGGACTAGCGCACAGGAGCAGTTCTTC	TRBJ2-1	TRBV28	TRBD2	NA
CASSLSTLAGVYNEQFF	TGTGCCAGCAGCTTATCTACCCTAGCGGGAGTCTACAATGAGCAGTTCTTC	TRBJ2-1	TRBV13	TRBD2	NA
CSVAKPGQLYEQYF	TGCAGCGTTGCTAAGCCGGGACAGCTTTACGAGCAGTACTTC	TRBJ2-7	TRBV29-1	TRBD1	NA